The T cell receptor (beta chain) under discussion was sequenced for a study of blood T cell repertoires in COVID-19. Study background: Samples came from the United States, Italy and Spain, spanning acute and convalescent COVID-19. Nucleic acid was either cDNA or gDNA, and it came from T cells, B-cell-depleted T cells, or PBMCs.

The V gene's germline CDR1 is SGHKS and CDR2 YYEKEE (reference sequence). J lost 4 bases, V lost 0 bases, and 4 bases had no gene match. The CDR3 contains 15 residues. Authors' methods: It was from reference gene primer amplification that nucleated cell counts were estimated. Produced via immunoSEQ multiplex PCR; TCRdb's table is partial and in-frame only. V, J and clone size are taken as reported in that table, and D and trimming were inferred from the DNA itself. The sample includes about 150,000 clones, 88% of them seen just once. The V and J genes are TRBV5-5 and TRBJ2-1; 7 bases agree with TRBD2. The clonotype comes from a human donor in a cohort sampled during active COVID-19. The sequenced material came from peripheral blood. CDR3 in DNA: TGTGCCAGCAGCTTGGGCCTAGCGGATTACAATGAGCAGTTCTTC. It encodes CASSLGLADYNEQFF.